This section outlines one TCR beta chain sequence together with its context. Sequencing used immunoSEQ multiplex PCR; TCRdb keeps in-frame clones, though not all of them. The sample consists of roughly 92,000 clones, roughly nine tenths of them appearing once. The data originate from a study of control samples from healthy donors and cancer patients. Sequencing used blood. The source of this sequence is a woman in her sixties in good health.

The CDR3 coding sequence is TGTGCCAGCAGTGAAGGGACAGGGACGAACACCGGGGAGCTGTTTTTT. It encodes CASSEGTGTNTGELFF. The J gene is TRBJ2-2, the V gene TRBV2; 8 bases line up with TRBD1. Germline values: CDR1 SNHLY, CDR2 FYNNEI. The CDR3 has 16 residues. Losses at the gene ends were 1 base for V and 0 bases for J; bases not matched to a gene: 1.